This TCR beta chain appears in the sequencing data of a study of control samples from healthy donors and cancer patients. Losses at the gene ends were 6 bases for V and 4 bases for J; bases not matched to a gene: 4. The CDR3 length is 14 residues. Germline V gives CDR1 MNHEY, CDR2 SVGAGI. This clone was picked up a small number of times. Only in-frame clones appear in the TCRdb table, and some are missing; sequencing was by immunoSEQ multiplex PCR. Of some 140,000 clones listed, 90% to 95% were seen once; the top ten hold around 6.2%. The gene calls are TRBV6-5 and TRBJ2-2, with 8 bases identical to TRBD1. The source of this sequence is a middle-aged man in good health. Sequencing used blood. This CDR3 is CASRMGTGTGELFF. CDR3 sequence (DNA): TGTGCCAGCAGGATGGGGACAGGCACCGGGGAGCTGTTTTTT.